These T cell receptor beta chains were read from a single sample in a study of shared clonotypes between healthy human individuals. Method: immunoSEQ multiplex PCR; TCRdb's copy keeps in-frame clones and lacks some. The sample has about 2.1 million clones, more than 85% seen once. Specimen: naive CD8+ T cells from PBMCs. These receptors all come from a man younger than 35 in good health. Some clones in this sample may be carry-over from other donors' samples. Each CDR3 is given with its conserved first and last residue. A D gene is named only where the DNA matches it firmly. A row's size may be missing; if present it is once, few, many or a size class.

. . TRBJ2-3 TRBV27 TGTGCCAGCAGGGGAGGAGGGTGGGTGGCCACAGATACGCAGTATTTT CASRGGGWVATDTQYF
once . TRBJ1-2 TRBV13 TGTGCCAGCAGCTTGGAGGGTCTGGATGGCTACACCTTC CASSLEGLDGYTF
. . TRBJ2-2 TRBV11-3 TGTGCCAGCAGCGCCCGACAAGGACCGAACACCGGGGAGCTGTTTTTT CASSARQGPNTGELFF
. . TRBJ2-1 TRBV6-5 TGTGCCAGCAGTAACTCCCCCTCTATGCAAACCGGTGAGCAGTTCTTC CASSNSPSMQTGEQFF
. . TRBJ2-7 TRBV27 TGTGCCAGCGGCCCTGCGGGCGAGCAGTACTTC CASGPAGEQYF
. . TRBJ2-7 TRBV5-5 TGTGCCAGCAGGGCTGACCCGCTGAGCTCCTACGAGCAGTACTTC CASRADPLSSYEQYF
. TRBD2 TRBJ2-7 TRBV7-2 TGTGCCAGCAGACTGACGGGACTAGCGGTGCTCGAGCAGTACTTC CASRLTGLAVLEQYF
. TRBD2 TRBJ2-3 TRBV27 TGTGCCAGCAGTTGGGGACTAGCGGGTCCCTTGGATACGCAGTATTTT CASSWGLAGPLDTQYF
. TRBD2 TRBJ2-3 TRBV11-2 TGTGCCAGCAGCTTCGGACTGGGACTAGCGGGAGTAGATACGCAGTATTTT CASSFGLGLAGVDTQYF
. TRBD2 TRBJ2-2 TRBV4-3 TGCGCCAGCAGCCAAGATCAAGGGCTAGCGGAGGGCACCGGGGAGCTGTTTTTT CASSQDQGLAEGTGELFF
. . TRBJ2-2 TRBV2 TGTGCCAGCTGGGCCGGGGAGCTGTTTTTT CASWAGELFF
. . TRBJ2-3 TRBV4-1 TGCGCCAGCAGCAGAGGGTGGGACCCCGGGGATACGCAGTATTTT CASSRGWDPGDTQYF
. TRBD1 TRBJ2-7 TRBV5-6 TGTGCCAGCAGTCTGGGGACAGTGATCTACGAGCAGTACTTC CASSLGTVIYEQYF
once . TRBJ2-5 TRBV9 TGTGCCAGCAGCGTAGGCTATGCGGAAACCCAGTACTTC CASSVGYAETQYF
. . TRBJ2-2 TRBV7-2 TGTGCCAGCAGCCACTTGCTAGCCTCCACCGGGGAGCTGTTTTTT CASSHLLASTGELFF
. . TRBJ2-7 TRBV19 TGTGCCAGTAGTTCTCGGGAGCGCGGCGACGAGCAGTACTTC CASSSRERGDEQYF
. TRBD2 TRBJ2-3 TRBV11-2 TGTGCCAGCAGCCAATCGGGAGGGTATACTAGCACAGATACGCAGTATTTT CASSQSGGYTSTDTQYF
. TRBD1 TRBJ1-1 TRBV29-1 TGCAGCGTGATGGACAGGGGGAACACTGAAGCTTTCTTT CSVMDRGNTEAFF
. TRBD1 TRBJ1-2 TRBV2 TGTGCCAGCAGACTAGGGACAGGGACCATCTATGGCTACACCTTC CASRLGTGTIYGYTF
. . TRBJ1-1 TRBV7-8 TGTGCCAGCAGCACTCGGCGTAGTTCGGGAGATACTGAAGCTTTCTTT CASSTRRSSGDTEAFF
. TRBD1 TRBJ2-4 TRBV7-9 TGTGCCAGCAGCTTTCAACAGGGGCGCCGGGGAAAAAACATTCAGTACTTC CASSFQQGRRGKNIQYF
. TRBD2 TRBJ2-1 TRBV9 TGTGCCAGCAGCGTCAAGGGACTAGCGGGAGCCTACAATGAGCAGTTCTTC CASSVKGLAGAYNEQFF
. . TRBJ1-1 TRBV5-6 TGTGCCAGCAGCGCCGGTGTGAACACTGAAGCTTTCTTT CASSAGVNTEAFF
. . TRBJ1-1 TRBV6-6 TGTGCCAGCAGCGAGGGGGGGGGAAAAACTGAAGCTTTCTTT CASSEGGGKTEAFF
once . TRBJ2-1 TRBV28 TGTGCCAGCAGTTTATTAGGATCCTACAATGAGCAGTTCTTC CASSLLGSYNEQFF
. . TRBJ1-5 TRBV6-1 TGTGCCAGCAGTGAAGCGAGGAGCAATCAGCCCCAGCATTTT CASSEARSNQPQHF
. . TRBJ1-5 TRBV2 TGTGCCAGCAGTGAAGCGGGGGGGCGCGGCAATCAGCCCCAGCATTTT CASSEAGGRGNQPQHF
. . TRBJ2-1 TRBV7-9 TGTGCCAGCAGCGACACCGCGGGCGGACCGTCCTACAATGAGCAGTTCTTC CASSDTAGGPSYNEQFF
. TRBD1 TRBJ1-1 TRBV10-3 TGTGCCATAGGGACAGGGAAGGGGGAAATGAACACTGAAGCTTTCTTT CAIGTGKGEMNTEAFF
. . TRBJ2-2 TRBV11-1 TGTGCCAGCAGCTTAGATTCGGAGGCCGTGGGTACCGGGGAGCTGTTTTTT CASSLDSEAVGTGELFF
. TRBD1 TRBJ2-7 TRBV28 TGTGCCAGCAGTTTCCCCAGGGACAGGGGCTACGAGCAGTACTTC CASSFPRDRGYEQYF
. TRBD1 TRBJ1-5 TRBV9 TGTGCCAGCAGCGTCTCCGGGACAGGGAATCAGCCCCAGCATTTT CASSVSGTGNQPQHF
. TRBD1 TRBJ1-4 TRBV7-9 TGTGCCAGCAGCTTAAGGGCAGGGGGAAATGAAAAACTGTTTTTT CASSLRAGGNEKLFF
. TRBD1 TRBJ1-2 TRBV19 TGTGCCAGTAGTCGGACAGGGGATGGCTACACCTTC CASSRTGDGYTF
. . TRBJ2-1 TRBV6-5 TGTGCCAGCAGGCGAGAGCGGTCCCTACTTATCGAGCAGTTCTTC CASRRERSLLIEQFF
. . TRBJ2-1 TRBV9 TGTGCCAGCAGCGTCAACAGAGGTGAGCAGTTCTTC CASSVNRGEQFF
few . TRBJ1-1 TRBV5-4 TGTGCCAGCAGCTTTTTGAACACTGAAGCTTTCTTT CASSFLNTEAFF
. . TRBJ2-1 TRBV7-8 TGTGCCAGCAGCTTAGATAGCGGCGAGCAGTTCTTC CASSLDSGEQFF
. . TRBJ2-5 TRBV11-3 TGTGCCAGCAGCACAGGGAATGAAGGTTCCTGGGGGCTCCAAGAGACCCAGTACTTC CASSTGNEGSWGLQETQYF
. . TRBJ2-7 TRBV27 TGTGCCAGCAGTGTAACGAGCGGGCCTGCCTACGAGCAGTACTTC CASSVTSGPAYEQYF
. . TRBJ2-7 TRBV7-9 TGTGCCAGCAGCTTATTATGGGGGGCCGCTTCCTACGAGCAGTACTTC CASSLLWGAASYEQYF
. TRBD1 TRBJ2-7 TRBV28 TGTGCCAGCAGCCTCCCCAGGGGGCCGTACCCCTACGAGCAGTACTTC CASSLPRGPYPYEQYF
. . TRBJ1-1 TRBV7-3 TGTGCCAGCAGCCTAAACCCAGGGTCGAACACTGAAGCTTTCTTT CASSLNPGSNTEAFF
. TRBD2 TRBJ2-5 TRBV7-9 TGTGCCAGCAGCTTAGTAGGGCGGGAGGGCCTTGAGACCCAGTACTTC CASSLVGREGLETQYF
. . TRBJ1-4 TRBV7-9 TGTGCCAGCAGCTTCCCCCTTCGTGAAAAACTGTTTTTT CASSFPLREKLFF
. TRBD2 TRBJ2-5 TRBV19 TGTGCCAGTAGCCAGCGGGGGGTGGGCCAAGAGACCCAGTACTTC CASSQRGVGQETQYF
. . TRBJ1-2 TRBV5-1 TGCGCCAGCAGCTCAAGCCGGGACGGGACTAACTATGGCTACACCTTC CASSSSRDGTNYGYTF
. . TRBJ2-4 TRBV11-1 TGTGCCAGCAGCTCGGGGGCGGGCCAAAACATTCAGTACTTC CASSSGAGQNIQYF
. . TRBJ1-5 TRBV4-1 TGCGCCAGCAGCCGGTCGCGACGAGAACAGCCCCAGCATTTT CASSRSRREQPQHF
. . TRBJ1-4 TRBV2 TGTGCCAGCAGTGAAGCGTGGGCAACCCCAGGAGGTGAAAAACTGTTTTTT CASSEAWATPGGEKLFF
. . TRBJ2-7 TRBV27 TGTGCCAGCAGCCCCGGGACATGGATCTACGAGCAGTACTTC CASSPGTWIYEQYF